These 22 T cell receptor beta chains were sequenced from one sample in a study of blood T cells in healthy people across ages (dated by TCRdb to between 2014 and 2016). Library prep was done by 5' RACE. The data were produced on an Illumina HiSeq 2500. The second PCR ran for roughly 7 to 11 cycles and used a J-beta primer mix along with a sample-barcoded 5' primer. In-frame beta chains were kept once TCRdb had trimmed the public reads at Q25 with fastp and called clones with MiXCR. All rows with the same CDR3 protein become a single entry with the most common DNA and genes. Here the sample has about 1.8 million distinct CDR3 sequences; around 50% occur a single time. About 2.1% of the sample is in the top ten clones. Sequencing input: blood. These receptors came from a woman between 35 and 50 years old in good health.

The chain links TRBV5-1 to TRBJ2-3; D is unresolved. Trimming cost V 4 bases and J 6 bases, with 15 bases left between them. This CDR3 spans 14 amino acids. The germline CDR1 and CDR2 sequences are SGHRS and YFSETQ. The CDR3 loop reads CASSPHSPADTQYF. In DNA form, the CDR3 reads TGCGCCAGCAGCCCGCATTCTCCGGCGGATACGCAGTATTTT.

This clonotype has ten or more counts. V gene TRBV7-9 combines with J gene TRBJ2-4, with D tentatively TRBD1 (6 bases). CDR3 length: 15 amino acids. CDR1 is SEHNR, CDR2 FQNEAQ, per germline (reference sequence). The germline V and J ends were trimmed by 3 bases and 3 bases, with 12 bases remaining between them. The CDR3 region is CASSFLQGVKNIQYF. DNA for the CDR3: TGTGCCAGCAGCTTCTTACAGGGAGTCAAAAACATTCAGTACTTC.

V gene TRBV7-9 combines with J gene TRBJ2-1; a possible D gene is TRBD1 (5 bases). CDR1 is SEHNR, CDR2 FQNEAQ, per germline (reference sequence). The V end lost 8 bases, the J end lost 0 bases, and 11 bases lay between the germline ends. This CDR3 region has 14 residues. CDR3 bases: TGTGCCAGCGAACATGGGGCCTCCTACAATGAGCAGTTCTTC. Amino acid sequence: CASEHGASYNEQFF.

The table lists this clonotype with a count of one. The CDR3 protein is CSTDRVDGYTF. The CDR3 nucleotides read TGCAGTACGGACAGGGTAGATGGCTACACCTTC. This chain connects TRBV20-1 to TRBJ1-2, with 8 bases fitting TRBD1. The length of the CDR3 is 11 residues. Germline CDR1 DFQATT, CDR2 SNEGSKA (reference sequence). The V gene end was trimmed by 8 bases and the J gene end by 6 bases; junction bases not matched to a gene: 5.

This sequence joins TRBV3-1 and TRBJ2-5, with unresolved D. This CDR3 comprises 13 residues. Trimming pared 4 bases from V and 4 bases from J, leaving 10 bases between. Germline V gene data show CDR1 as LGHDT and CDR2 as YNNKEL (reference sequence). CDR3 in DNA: TGTGCCAGCAGCCCAGGCCTACCAGAGACCCAGTACTTC. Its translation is CASSPGLPETQYF.

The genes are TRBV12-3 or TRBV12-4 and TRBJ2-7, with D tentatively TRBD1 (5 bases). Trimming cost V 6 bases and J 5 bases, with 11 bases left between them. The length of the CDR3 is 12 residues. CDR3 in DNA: TGTGCCAGCAGGAGCAGGGCCCACGAGCAGTACTTC. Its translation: CASRSRAHEQYF.

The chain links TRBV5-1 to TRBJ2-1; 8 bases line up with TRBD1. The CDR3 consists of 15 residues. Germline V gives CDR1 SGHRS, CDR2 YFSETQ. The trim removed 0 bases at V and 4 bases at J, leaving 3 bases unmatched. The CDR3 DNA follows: TGCGCCAGCAGCTTGGAGGGACAGGTATACAATGAGCAGTTCTTC. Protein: CASSLEGQVYNEQFF. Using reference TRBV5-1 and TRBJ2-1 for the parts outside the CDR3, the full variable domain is KAGVTQTPRYLIKTRGQQVTLSCSPISGHRSVSWYQQTPGQGLQFLFEYFSETQRNKGNFPGRFSGRQFSNSRSEMNVSTLELGDSALYLCASSLEGQVYNEQFFGPGTRLTVL.

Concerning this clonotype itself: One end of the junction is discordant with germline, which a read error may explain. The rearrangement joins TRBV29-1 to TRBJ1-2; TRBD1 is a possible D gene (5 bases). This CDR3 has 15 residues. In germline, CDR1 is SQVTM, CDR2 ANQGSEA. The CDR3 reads CSVEGPGGEWYGCTF. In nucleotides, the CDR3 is TGCAGCGTTGAAGGCCCCGGGGGGGAATGGTATGGCTGCACCTTC.

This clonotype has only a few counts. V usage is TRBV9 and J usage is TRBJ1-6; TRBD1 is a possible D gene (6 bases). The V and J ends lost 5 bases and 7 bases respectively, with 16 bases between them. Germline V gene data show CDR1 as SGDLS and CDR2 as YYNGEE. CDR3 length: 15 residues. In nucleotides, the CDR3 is TGTGCCAGCAGGGGCACAGGGACAACGAATTCACCCCTCCACTTT. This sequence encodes CASRGTGTTNSPLHF.

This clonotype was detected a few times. The CDR3 here is CSAADKGRTNSPLHF. CDR3 nucleotide sequence: TGCAGTGCTGCTGATAAGGGACGGACTAATTCACCCCTCCACTTT. The gene calls are TRBV20-1 and TRBJ1-6, with D perhaps matching TRBD1 (5 bases). V lost 5 bases and J lost 6, with 17 bases in between. Germline lookup yields CDR1 DFQATT and CDR2 SNEGSKA (reference sequence). There are 15 residues in the CDR3.

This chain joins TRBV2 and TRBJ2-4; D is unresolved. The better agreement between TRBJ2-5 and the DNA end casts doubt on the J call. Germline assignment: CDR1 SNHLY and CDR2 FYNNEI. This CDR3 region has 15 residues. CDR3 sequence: CASNELPGLQETQYF. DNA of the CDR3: TGTGCCAGCAATGAGCTGCCAGGCTTGCAAGAGACCCAGTACTTC.

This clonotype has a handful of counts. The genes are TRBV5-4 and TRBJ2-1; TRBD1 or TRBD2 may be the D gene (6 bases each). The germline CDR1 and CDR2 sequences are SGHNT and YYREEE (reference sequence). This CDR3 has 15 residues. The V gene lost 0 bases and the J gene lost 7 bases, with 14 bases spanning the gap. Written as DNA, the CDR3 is TGTGCCAGCAGCTTGGAGCCCGAAGGGGGGAATGAGCAGTTCTTC. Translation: CASSLEPEGGNEQFF.

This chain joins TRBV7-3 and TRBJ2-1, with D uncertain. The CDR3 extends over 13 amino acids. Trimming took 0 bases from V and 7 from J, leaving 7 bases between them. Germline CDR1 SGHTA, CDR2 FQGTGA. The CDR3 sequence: CASSLTSANEQFF. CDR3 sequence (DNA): TGTGCCAGCAGCTTAACGTCAGCTAATGAGCAGTTCTTC. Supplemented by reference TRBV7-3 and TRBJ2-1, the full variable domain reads GAGVSQTPSNKVTEKGKYVELRCDPISGHTALYWYRQSLGQGPEFLIYFQGTGAADDSGLPNDRFFAVRPEGSVSTLKIQRTERGDSAVYLCASSLTSANEQFFGPGTRLTVL.

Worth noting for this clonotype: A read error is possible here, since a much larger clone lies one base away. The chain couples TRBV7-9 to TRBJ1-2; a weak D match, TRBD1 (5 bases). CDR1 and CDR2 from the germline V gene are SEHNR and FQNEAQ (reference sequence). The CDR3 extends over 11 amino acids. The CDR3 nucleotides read TGTGCCGGCAGCTTAGGGGATGGCTACACCTTC. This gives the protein CAGSLGDGYTF.

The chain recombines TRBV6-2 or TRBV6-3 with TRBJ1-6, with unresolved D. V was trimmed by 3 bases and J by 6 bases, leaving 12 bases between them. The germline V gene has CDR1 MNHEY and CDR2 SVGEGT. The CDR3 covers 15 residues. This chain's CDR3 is CASSYRSRTNSPLHF. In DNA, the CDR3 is TGTGCCAGCAGTTATAGGTCAAGGACTAATTCACCCCTCCACTTT.

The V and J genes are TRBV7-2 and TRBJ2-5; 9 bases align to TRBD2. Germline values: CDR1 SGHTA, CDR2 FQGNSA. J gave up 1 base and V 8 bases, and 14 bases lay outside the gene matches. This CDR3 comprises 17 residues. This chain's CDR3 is CASSFFSRAGGQETQYF. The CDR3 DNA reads TGTGCCAGCTCTTTTTTCTCTCGAGCGGGGGGCCAAGAGACCCAGTACTTC. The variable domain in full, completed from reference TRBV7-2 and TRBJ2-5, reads GAGVSQSPSNKVTEKGKDVELRCDPISGHTALYWYRQSLGQGLEFLIYFQGNSAPDKSGLPSDRFSAERTGGSVSTLTIQRTQQEDSAVYLCASSFFSRAGGQETQYFGPGTRLLVL.

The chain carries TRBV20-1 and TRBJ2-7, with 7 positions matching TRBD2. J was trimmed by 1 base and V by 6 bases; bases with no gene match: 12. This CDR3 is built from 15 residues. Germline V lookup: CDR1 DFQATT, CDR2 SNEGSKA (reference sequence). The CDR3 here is CSAERPTSQSYEQYF. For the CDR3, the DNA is TGCAGTGCGGAGAGACCGACTAGCCAATCCTACGAGCAGTACTTC.

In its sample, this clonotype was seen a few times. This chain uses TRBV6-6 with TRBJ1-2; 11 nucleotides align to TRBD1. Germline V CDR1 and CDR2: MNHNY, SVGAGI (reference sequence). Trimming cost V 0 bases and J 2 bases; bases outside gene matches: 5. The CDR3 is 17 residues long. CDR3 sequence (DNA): TGTGCCAGCAGTTACTCGAGGACAGGGGGCGTAAACTATGGCTACACCTTC. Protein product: CASSYSRTGGVNYGYTF.

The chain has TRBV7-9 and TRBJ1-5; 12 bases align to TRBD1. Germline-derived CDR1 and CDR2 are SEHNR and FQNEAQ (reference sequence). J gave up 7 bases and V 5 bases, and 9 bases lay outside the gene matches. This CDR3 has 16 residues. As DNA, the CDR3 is TGTGCCAGCAGCAAAGGGACAGGGGGCCTGGGGCAGCCCCAGCATTTT. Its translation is CASSKGTGGLGQPQHF.

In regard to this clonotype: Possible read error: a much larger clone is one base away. As DNA, the CDR3 is TGTGCCAGCAGCTGGACACAGACAGCCTACGAGCAGTACTTC. It yields the protein CASSWTQTAYEQYF. The gene calls are TRBV7-2 and TRBJ2-7; maybe TRBD1 (5 bases). CDR3 size: 14 residues. V was shortened by 4 bases and J by 2 bases, with 12 bases between the two germline ends. In germline, CDR1 is SGHTA, CDR2 FQGNSA.

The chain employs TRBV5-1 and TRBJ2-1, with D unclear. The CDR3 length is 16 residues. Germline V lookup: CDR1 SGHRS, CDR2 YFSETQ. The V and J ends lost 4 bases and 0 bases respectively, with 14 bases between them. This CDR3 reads CASSATSSRSYNEQFF. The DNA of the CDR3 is TGCGCCAGCAGCGCCACTTCTAGTCGCTCCTACAATGAGCAGTTCTTC. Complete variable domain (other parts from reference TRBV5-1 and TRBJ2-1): KAGVTQTPRYLIKTRGQQVTLSCSPISGHRSVSWYQQTPGQGLQFLFEYFSETQRNKGNFPGRFSGRQFSNSRSEMNVSTLELGDSALYLCASSATSSRSYNEQFFGPGTRLTVL.

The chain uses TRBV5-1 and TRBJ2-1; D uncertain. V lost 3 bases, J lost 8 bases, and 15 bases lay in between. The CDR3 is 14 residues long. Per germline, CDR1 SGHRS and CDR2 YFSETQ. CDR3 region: CASSWIRGGHEQFF. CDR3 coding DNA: TGCGCCAGCAGCTGGATCCGAGGTGGCCATGAGCAGTTCTTC.